The next 28 T cell receptor beta chains were all read from a single sample in a study of cytomegalovirus exposure and HLA in healthy donors. Vbeta (60) and Jbeta (13) primers were used in the PCR. Sequenced by immunoSEQ multiplex PCR; TCRdb stores in-frame clones only, minus some. In all, the sample yields about 200,000 clones. The sample consisted of PBMCs. These TCRs come from a woman aged 25-40 years in good health and CMV-seropositive.

The genes are TRBV30 and TRBJ1-2, with TRBD1 as a possible D gene (5 bases). V lost 8 bases and J 0 bases, leaving 22 bases between the germline ends. This CDR3 comprises 16 residues. Germline CDR1 GTSNPN, CDR2 SVGIG (reference sequence). The CDR3 nucleotides are TGTGCCCGGGGGGGATCCAGGGCCGGAGCTAACTATGGCTACACCTTC. Translation: CARGGSRAGANYGYTF. Complete variable domain (other parts from reference TRBV30 and TRBJ1-2): SQTIHQWPATLVQPVGSPLSLECTVEGTSNPNLYWYRQAAGRGLQLLFYSVGIGQISSEVPQNLSASRPQDRQFILSSKKLLLSDSGFYLCARGGSRAGANYGYTFGSGTRLTVV.

The chain joins TRBV19 to TRBJ2-5; 8 bases align to TRBD2. Germline V gene lookup returns CDR1 LNHDA and CDR2 SQIVND (reference sequence). Trimming at V came to 5 bases and at J to 4 bases, leaving 9 bases not matched to a gene. The CDR3 totals 15 residues. The CDR3 region is CASSSVAGGGETQYF. DNA for the CDR3: TGTGCCAGTAGTTCAGTCGCGGGAGGTGGAGAGACCCAGTACTTC. Together with reference TRBV19 and TRBJ2-5, the CDR3 gives the full variable domain: DGGITQSPKYLFRKEGQNVTLSCEQNLNHDAMYWYRQDPGQGLRLIYYSQIVNDFQKGDIAEGYSVSREKKESFPLTVTSAQKNPTAFYLCASSSVAGGGETQYFGPGTRLLVL.

The rearrangement joins TRBV28 to TRBJ1-3; no clear D. Per the germline V gene, CDR1 is MDHEN and CDR2 is SYDVKM. Trimming removed 2 bases at V and 4 bases at J, with 3 bases between. The CDR3 is 12 amino acids. The CDR3 reads CASSLVGNTIYF. CDR3 nucleotide sequence: TGTGCCAGCAGTTTAGTAGGAAACACCATATATTTT.

The chain has TRBV4-1 and TRBJ2-2; D might be TRBD1 (6 bases). The CDR3 is 18 residues long. Germline V gene data show CDR1 as MGHRA and CDR2 as YSYEKL. V was cut by 4 bases and J by 4 bases, with 22 bases left in between. CDR3: CASSPALPGAVGTGELFF. CDR3 DNA sequence: TGCGCCAGCAGCCCCGCTCTTCCAGGGGCAGTTGGCACCGGGGAGCTGTTTTTT.

V and J are TRBV28 and TRBJ1-4, with a tentative D call TRBD1 (6 bases). V was trimmed by 4 bases and J by 10 bases, leaving 13 bases between them. Germline loops: CDR1 MDHEN, CDR2 SYDVKM. The CDR3 covers 13 residues. The CDR3 bases are TGTGCCAGCAGTTCGCAGGGGAAAGGAAAACTGTTTTTT. As protein: CASSSQGKGKLFF. Variable domain in full (rest from reference TRBV28 and TRBJ1-4): DVKVTQSSRYLVKRTGEKVFLECVQDMDHENMFWYRQDPGLGLRLIYFSYDVKMKEKGDIPEGYSVSREKKERFSLILESASTNQTSMYLCASSSQGKGKLFFGSGTQLSVL.

CDR3 amino acids: CAIQKSAGEGYGYTF. CDR3 nucleotide sequence: TGTGCCATTCAAAAATCCGCGGGGGAGGGCTATGGCTACACCTTC. This chain links TRBV10-3 with TRBJ1-2; D possibly corresponds to TRBD1 (5 bases). Trimming left V 9 bases short and J 4 bases short, with 21 bases between. The CDR3 runs 15 residues. Germline CDR1 and CDR2: ENHRY and SYGVKD.

This chain uses TRBV7-9 with TRBJ2-1; 8 positions agree with TRBD1. The germline V gene encodes CDR1 SEHNR and CDR2 FQNEAQ (reference sequence). V was pared by 1 base and J by 10 bases, with 3 bases of the junction left unmatched. The CDR3 extends over 13 amino acids. The CDR3 DNA follows: TGTGCCAGCAGCTTAGAGGGACAGGTCGAGCAGTTCTTC. This sequence encodes CASSLEGQVEQFF.

V gene TRBV7-9 combines with J gene TRBJ2-1; 16 bases agree with TRBD2. This CDR3 contains 16 residues. Looked up from germline, CDR1 is SEHNR and CDR2 is FQNEAQ (reference sequence). After removal of 3 bases from V and 8 bases from J, the junction contained 4 bases not matched to a gene. In DNA form, the CDR3 reads TGTGCCAGCAGCTTGATAGGGACTAGCGGGAGGGATGAGCAGTTCTTC. This gives the protein CASSLIGTSGRDEQFF.

The chain joins TRBV2 to TRBJ2-5; perhaps TRBD2 as D (5 bases). There are 12 residues in the CDR3. Germline CDR1 SNHLY, CDR2 FYNNEI. The V gene lost 7 bases and the J gene lost 5 bases, with 11 bases spanning the gap. The CDR3 DNA sequence: TGTGCCAGCATGTCTAGCATGGAGACCCAGTACTTC. It translates to CASMSSMETQYF.

The rearrangement links TRBV15 to TRBJ1-1; the D is unclear. The V end lost 8 bases, the J end lost 4 bases, and 17 bases lay between the germline ends. Germline values: CDR1 LNHNV, CDR2 YYDKDF (reference sequence). The CDR3 sequence is 14 residues long. CDR3: CATANPGTGTEAFF. Here the CDR3 DNA reads TGTGCCACCGCTAACCCCGGAACGGGCACTGAAGCTTTCTTT.

This chain joins TRBV27 and TRBJ1-1, with D hard to call. This CDR3 has 13 residues. The germline V gene has CDR1 MNHEY and CDR2 SMNVEV (reference sequence). V lost 6 bases and J 8 bases, leaving 16 bases between the germline ends. Written as DNA, the CDR3 is TGTGCCAGCAGCTTAAGCCCTGCGAGGGAAGCTTTCTTT. As protein: CASSLSPAREAFF.

The V call is TRBV5-1, the J call TRBJ2-5, with TRBD1 matching 7 bases. The DNA end favors TRBJ2-7, so the J call may be wrong. CDR1 is SGHRS, CDR2 YFSETQ, per germline. The CDR3 is 15 amino acids. CDR3 bases: TGCGCCAGCAGCTTGGATGGCCCCAGGGGGTACGAGCAGTACTTC. Amino acid sequence: CASSLDGPRGYEQYF.

This chain links TRBV4-3 with TRBJ2-5; weak D call: TRBD1 (6 bases). The last part of the DNA fits TRBJ2-7 better; the J call may be wrong. Germline V lookup: CDR1 LGHNA, CDR2 YSLEER. The CDR3 loop spans 16 amino acids. The CDR3 DNA reads TGCGCCAGCAGCCAGAGTACAGGGAAATTGGCCTACGAGCAGTACTTC. Protein product: CASSQSTGKLAYEQYF.

This chain uses TRBV28 with TRBJ2-1; a weak D match, TRBD2 (6 bases). This CDR3 spans 18 amino acids. The germline CDR1 and CDR2 sequences are MDHEN and SYDVKM. V gave up 6 bases and J gave up 0 bases, with 21 bases separating them. The CDR3 region is CASSPIWGSGSSYNEQFF. The CDR3 region has the DNA TGTGCCAGCAGCCCGATCTGGGGTAGCGGAAGCTCCTACAATGAGCAGTTCTTC.

The chain recombines TRBV9 with TRBJ2-5, with 10 bases aligning to TRBD1. The length of the CDR3 is 16 residues. Germline CDR1 and CDR2: SGDLS and YYNGEE. The trim removed 2 bases at V and 4 bases at J, leaving 8 bases unmatched. As DNA, the CDR3 is TGTGCCAGCAGCGTCAGGGGACAGGGGAAGGGAGAGACCCAGTACTTC. Translation gives CASSVRGQGKGETQYF. The full variable domain, rest sourced from reference TRBV9 and TRBJ2-5, is DSGVTQTPKHLITATGQRVTLRCSPRSGDLSVYWYQQSLDQGLQFLIQYYNGEERAKGNILERFSAQQFPDLHSELNLSSLELGDSALYFCASSVRGQGKGETQYFGPGTRLLVL.

This chain uses TRBV5-5 with TRBJ2-7, with 7 bases aligning to TRBD1. Germline V lookup: CDR1 SGHKS, CDR2 YYEKEE (reference sequence). The length of the CDR3 is 15 residues. V shed 4 bases and J 3 bases; nucleotides not matched to a gene: 10. The CDR3 DNA reads TGTGCCAGCAGCCCCTCGCCACAGGGGCTCTACGAGCAGTACTTC. Amino acids: CASSPSPQGLYEQYF.

The chain joins TRBV2 to TRBJ2-3; TRBD2 agrees at 9 bases. Trimming took 2 bases from V and 0 from J; bases not matched to a gene: 3. Germline CDR1 is SNHLY and CDR2 is FYNNEI. This CDR3 region has 16 residues. Here the CDR3 reads CASSENSGSSTDTQYF. The DNA for the CDR3 is TGTGCCAGCAGTGAAAATAGCGGGAGTAGCACAGATACGCAGTATTTT.

This chain uses TRBV11-2 with TRBJ1-5; D is perhaps TRBD1 (6 bases). Trimming took 6 bases from V and 2 from J, leaving 11 bases between them. This CDR3 contains 14 residues. Germline V CDR1 and CDR2: SGHAT, FQNNGV. The CDR3 nucleotides read TGTGCCAGCAGTACGGGGGGCGGCAATCAGCCCCAGCATTTT. As protein: CASSTGGGNQPQHF. Full variable domain (missing parts from reference TRBV11-2 and TRBJ1-5): EAGVAQSPRYKIIEKRQSVAFWCNPISGHATLYWYQQILGQGPKLLIQFQNNGVVDDSQLPKDRFSAERLKGVDSTLKIQPAKLEDSAVYLCASSTGGGNQPQHFGDGTRLSIL.

The gene calls are TRBV7-9 and TRBJ2-7; no definite D call. The ends were cut back, 0 bases at V and 5 bases at J, with 11 bases in the middle. The CDR3 loop spans 14 amino acids. CDR1 and CDR2 (germline): SEHNR, FQNEAQ (reference sequence). The CDR3 region is CASSLAVSRDEQYF. CDR3 bases: TGTGCCAGCAGCTTAGCAGTTAGTCGAGACGAGCAGTACTTC.

The chain combines TRBV2 with TRBJ2-7; 7 nucleotides agree with TRBD2. The CDR3 has 14 residues. With V trimmed by 7 bases and J by 0 bases, 6 bases remained unmatched. CDR1 and CDR2 (germline): SNHLY, FYNNEI. This CDR3 reads CASNRRETSYEQYF. CDR3 coding DNA: TGTGCCAGCAACAGGCGGGAGACCTCCTACGAGCAGTACTTC.

The chain recombines TRBV19 with TRBJ2-6; TRBD2 matches 8 bases. The junction had 8 bases not matched to a gene; V was cut back by 8 bases and J by 2 bases. The CDR3 covers 16 residues. Germline-derived CDR1 and CDR2 are LNHDA and SQIVND (reference sequence). The CDR3 DNA is TGTGCCAGTCGGGACGGGAGGGCCACTGGGGCCAACGTCCTGACTTTC. Its protein product is CASRDGRATGANVLTF.

The chain combines TRBV13 with TRBJ2-7; 7 bases map to TRBD1. CDR3 size: 17 residues. CDR1 and CDR2 from the germline V gene are PRHDT and FYEKMQ (reference sequence). The ends lost 4 bases at V and 2 bases at J; junction bases unmatched: 14. The CDR3 sequence: CASSSRQDRKAPYEQYF. DNA of the CDR3: TGTGCCAGCAGCTCCCGTCAGGACAGGAAGGCCCCCTACGAGCAGTACTTC.

The V gene is TRBV5-4, the J gene TRBJ2-7; 9 nucleotides align to TRBD1. The CDR3 extends over 14 amino acids. V dropped 4 bases and J dropped 5; count of bases not matched to a gene: 7. Germline CDR1 is SGHNT and CDR2 is YYREEE (reference sequence). This CDR3 reads CASSPRWTGDEQYF. The DNA for the CDR3 is TGTGCCAGCAGCCCACGTTGGACAGGGGACGAGCAGTACTTC.

The rearrangement uses TRBV7-8 and TRBJ2-1; possible D gene TRBD2, 6 bases. CDR1 is SGHVS and CDR2 is FQNEAQ in the germline V gene. The CDR3 contains 16 residues. Trimming stripped 1 base from V and 3 bases from J, with 13 bases between. CDR3 sequence (DNA): TGTGCCAGCAGCTTAGATGCAGCGGGCAACTACAATGAGCAGTTCTTC. It yields the protein CASSLDAAGNYNEQFF.

The chain combines TRBV18 with TRBJ1-2; tentatively, D is TRBD1 (5 bases). The CDR3 has 14 amino acids. Trimming removed 3 bases at V and 8 bases at J, with 16 bases between. The germline V gene has CDR1 KGHSH and CDR2 LQKENI. CDR3 coding DNA: TGTGCCAGCTCACCCCTCAGCAGGGCGGGAGGCTACACCTTC. It codes for CASSPLSRAGGYTF.

The chain combines TRBV19 with TRBJ1-6; no clear D. There are 14 residues in the CDR3. The V end lost 5 bases, the J end lost 4 bases, and 9 bases lay between the germline ends. Germline V gene lookup returns CDR1 LNHDA and CDR2 SQIVND (reference sequence). Here the CDR3 reads CASSHREYNSPLHF. The CDR3, as DNA: TGTGCCAGTAGTCATAGGGAGTATAATTCACCCCTCCACTTT.

The genes are TRBV30 and TRBJ2-5; weak D call: TRBD1 (5 bases). The V gene's germline CDR1 is GTSNPN and CDR2 SVGIG (reference sequence). This CDR3 is built from 12 residues. V lost 4 bases and J lost 3, with 9 bases in between. The CDR3: CAWKQAKETQYF. CDR3 bases: TGTGCCTGGAAACAGGCCAAAGAGACCCAGTACTTC.

The chain has TRBV11-3 and TRBJ1-3; 7 nucleotides match TRBD1. Germline V gives CDR1 SGHNT, CDR2 YENEEA. The CDR3 runs to 15 residues. With 3 bases clipped from V and 1 base from J, the junction kept 3 bases outside the gene matches. CDR3 sequence: CASSLRTGSGNTIYF. In nucleotides, the CDR3 is TGTGCCAGCAGCTTGCGGACAGGATCTGGAAACACCATATATTTT.